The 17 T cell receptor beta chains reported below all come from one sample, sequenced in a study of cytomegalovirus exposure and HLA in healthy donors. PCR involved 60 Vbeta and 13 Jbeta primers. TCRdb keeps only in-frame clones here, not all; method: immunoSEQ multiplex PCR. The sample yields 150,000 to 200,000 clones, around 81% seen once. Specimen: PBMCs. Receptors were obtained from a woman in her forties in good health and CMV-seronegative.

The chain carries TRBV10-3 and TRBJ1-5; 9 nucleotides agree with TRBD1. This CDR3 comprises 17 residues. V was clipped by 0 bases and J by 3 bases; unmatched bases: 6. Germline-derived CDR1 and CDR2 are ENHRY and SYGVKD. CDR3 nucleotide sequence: TGTGCCATCAGTGAGTCACAGGGGGCAGGGAACAATCAGCCCCAGCATTTT. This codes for CAISESQGAGNNQPQHF.

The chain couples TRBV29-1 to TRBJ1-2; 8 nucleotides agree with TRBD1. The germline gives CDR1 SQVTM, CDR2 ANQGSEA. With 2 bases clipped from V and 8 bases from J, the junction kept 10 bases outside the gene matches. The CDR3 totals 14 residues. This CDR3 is CSVEIQGASEGYTF. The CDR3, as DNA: TGCAGCGTTGAAATTCAGGGGGCCTCGGAGGGCTACACCTTC.

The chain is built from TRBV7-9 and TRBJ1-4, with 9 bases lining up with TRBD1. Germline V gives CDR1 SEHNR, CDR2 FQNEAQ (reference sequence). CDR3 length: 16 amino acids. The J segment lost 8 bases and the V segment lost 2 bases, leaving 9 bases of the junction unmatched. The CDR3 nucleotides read TGTGCCAGCAGCTTACGCGGGGACAGGGAGGGGGAAAAACTGTTTTTT. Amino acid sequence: CASSLRGDREGEKLFF. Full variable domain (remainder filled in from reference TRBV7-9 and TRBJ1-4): DTGVSQNPRHKITKRGQNVTFRCDPISEHNRLYWYRQTLGQGPEFLTYFQNEAQLEKSRLLSDRFSAERPKGSFSTLEIQRTEQGDSAMYLCASSLRGDREGEKLFFGSGTQLSVL.

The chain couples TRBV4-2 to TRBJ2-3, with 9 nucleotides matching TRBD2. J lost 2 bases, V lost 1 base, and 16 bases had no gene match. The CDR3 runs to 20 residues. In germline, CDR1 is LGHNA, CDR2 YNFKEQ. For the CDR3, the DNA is TGTGCCAGCAGCCAAGCCTCCTCGAGCGGGAGGCGAGGCTTCACAGATACGCAGTATTTT. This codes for CASSQASSSGRRGFTDTQYF.

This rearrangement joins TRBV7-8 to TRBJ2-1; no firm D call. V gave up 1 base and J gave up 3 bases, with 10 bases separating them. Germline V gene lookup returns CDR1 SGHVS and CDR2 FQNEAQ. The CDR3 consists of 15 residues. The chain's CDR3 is CASSLDEQLYNEQFF. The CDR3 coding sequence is TGTGCCAGCAGCTTAGACGAGCAACTCTACAATGAGCAGTTCTTC. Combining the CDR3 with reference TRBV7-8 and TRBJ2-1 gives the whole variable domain GAGVSQSPRYKVAKRGQDVALRCDPISGHVSLFWYQQALGQGPEFLTYFQNEAQLDKSGLPSDRFFAERPEGSVSTLKIQRTQQEDSAVYLCASSLDEQLYNEQFFGPGTRLTVL.

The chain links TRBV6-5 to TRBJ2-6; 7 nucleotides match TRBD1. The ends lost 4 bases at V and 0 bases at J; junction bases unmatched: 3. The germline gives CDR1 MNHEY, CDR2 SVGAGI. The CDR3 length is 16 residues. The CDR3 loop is CASSCQGVSGANVLTF. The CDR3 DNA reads TGTGCCAGCAGTTGCCAGGGGGTCTCTGGGGCCAACGTCCTGACTTTC.

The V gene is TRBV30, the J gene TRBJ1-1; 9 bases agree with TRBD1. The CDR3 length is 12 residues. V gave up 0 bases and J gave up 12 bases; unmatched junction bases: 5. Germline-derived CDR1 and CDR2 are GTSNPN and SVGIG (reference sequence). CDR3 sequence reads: CAWSVRGTGTFF. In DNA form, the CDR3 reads TGTGCCTGGAGTGTACGGGGGACAGGGACTTTCTTT.

Here the CDR3 DNA reads TGTGCCAGCAGCTCCGGGACTAGGCTAGGGGAGCAGTTCTTC. Encoded protein: CASSSGTRLGEQFF. The genes are TRBV5-6 and TRBJ2-1; the match to TRBD2 covers 8 bases. V shed 3 bases and J 10 bases; nucleotides not matched to a gene: 9. The length of the CDR3 is 14 residues. Germline CDR1 and CDR2: SGHDT and YYEEEE.

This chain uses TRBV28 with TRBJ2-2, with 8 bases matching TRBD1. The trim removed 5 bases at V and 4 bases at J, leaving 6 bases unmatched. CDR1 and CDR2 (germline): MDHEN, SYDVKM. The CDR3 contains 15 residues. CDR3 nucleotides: TGTGCCAGCAGTCAGGGGGCGAGTGCCACCGGGGAGCTGTTTTTT. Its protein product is CASSQGASATGELFF.

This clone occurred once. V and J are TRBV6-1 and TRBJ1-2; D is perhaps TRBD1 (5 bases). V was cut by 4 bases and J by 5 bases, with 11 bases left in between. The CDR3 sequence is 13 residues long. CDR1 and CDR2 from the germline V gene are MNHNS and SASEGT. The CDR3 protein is CASSGGVKYGYTF. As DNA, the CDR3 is TGTGCCAGCAGTGGGGGGGTTAAGTATGGCTACACCTTC.

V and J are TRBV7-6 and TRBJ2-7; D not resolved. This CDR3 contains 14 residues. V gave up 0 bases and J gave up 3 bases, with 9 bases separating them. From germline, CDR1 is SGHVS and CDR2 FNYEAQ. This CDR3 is CASSLAQYHYEQYF. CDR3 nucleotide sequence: TGTGCCAGCAGCTTAGCGCAGTATCACTACGAGCAGTACTTC.

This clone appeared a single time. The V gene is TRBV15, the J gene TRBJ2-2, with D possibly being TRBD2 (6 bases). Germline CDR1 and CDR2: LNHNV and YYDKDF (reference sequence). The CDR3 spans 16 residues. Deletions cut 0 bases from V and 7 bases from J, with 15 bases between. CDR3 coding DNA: TGTGCCACCAGCAGAGATACGGGAGTAGCCATCGGGGAGCTGTTTTTT. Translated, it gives CATSRDTGVAIGELFF.

DNA of the CDR3: TGTGCCAGCAGCTTGCAGGTCAGGGGTGGGTGGCAGCCCCAGCATTTT. The encoded protein is CASSLQVRGGWQPQHF. The chain couples TRBV5-6 to TRBJ1-5, with D possibly being TRBD1 (6 bases). The germline CDR1 and CDR2 sequences are SGHDT and YYEEEE. The CDR3 consists of 16 residues. Trimming removed 1 base from V and 7 bases from J, with 18 bases in between.

The CDR3 sequence is CASSCAGGARQETQYF. Here the CDR3 DNA reads TGTGCCAGCAGTTGTGCAGGGGGCGCGAGGCAAGAGACCCAGTACTTC. This chain joins TRBV6-5 and TRBJ2-5; 8 bases match TRBD1. The CDR3 length is 16 residues. With 4 bases clipped from V and 2 bases from J, the junction kept 9 bases outside the gene matches. Germline V gene lookup returns CDR1 MNHEY and CDR2 SVGAGI.

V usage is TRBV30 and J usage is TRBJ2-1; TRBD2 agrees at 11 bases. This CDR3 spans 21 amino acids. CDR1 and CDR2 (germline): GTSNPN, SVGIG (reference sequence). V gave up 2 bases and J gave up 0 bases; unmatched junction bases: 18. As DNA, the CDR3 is TGTGCCTGGAGTTCCTCTCCCTCTAGCGGGAGGCCGTTTAGCTCCTACAATGAGCAGTTCTTC. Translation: CAWSSSPSSGRPFSSYNEQFF.

For the CDR3, the DNA is TGTGCCAGTATGGCGGGGGTGGAGAGTGAAAAACTGTTTTTT. Translation gives CASMAGVESEKLFF. The chain is built from TRBV19 and TRBJ1-4, with a tentative D call TRBD1 (5 bases). CDR1 is LNHDA and CDR2 is SQIVND in the germline V gene (reference sequence). The ends were cut back, 7 bases at V and 7 bases at J, with 16 bases in the middle. The CDR3 spans 14 residues.

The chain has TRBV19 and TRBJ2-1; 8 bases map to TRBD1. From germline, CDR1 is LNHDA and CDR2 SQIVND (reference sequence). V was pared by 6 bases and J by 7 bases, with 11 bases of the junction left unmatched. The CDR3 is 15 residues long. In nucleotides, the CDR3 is TGTGCCAGTAGGGACCCCGGACAGGGTAGGAATGAGCAGTTCTTC. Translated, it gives CASRDPGQGRNEQFF.